The 18 T cell receptor beta chains reported below all come from one sample, sequenced in a study of T cells of healthy individuals. TCRdb itself ran the 5' RACE reads through MiXCR, one entry per CDR3 protein. The table lists about 96,000 distinct CDR3 sequences, 17% of them singletons, with 6.2% in the top ten. The receptors originated from a human donor in good health.

The rearrangement joins TRBV3-1 to TRBJ2-5, with D hard to call. Trimming left V 0 bases short and J 5 bases short, with 16 bases between. CDR3 length equals 16 residues. Germline V CDR1 and CDR2: LGHDT, YNNKEL (reference sequence). CDR3 protein: CASSQDEQPAWETQYF. The CDR3 bases are TGTGCCAGCAGCCAAGATGAGCAGCCGGCATGGGAGACCCAGTACTTC.

A few counts support this clonotype. V gene TRBV4-2 combines with J gene TRBJ2-2, with D hard to call. The CDR3 has 16 residues. The ends were cut back, 0 bases at V and 3 bases at J, with 11 bases in the middle. Germline lookup yields CDR1 LGHNA and CDR2 YNFKEQ. The CDR3 DNA is TGTGCCAGCAGCCAAGAAGACGAATTGGACACCGGGGAGCTGTTTTTT. This encodes CASSQEDELDTGELFF.

V gene TRBV28 combines with J gene TRBJ2-3; D call uncertain. The CDR3 covers 16 residues. Per the germline V gene, CDR1 is MDHEN and CDR2 is SYDVKM. With 5 bases removed from V and 1 base from J, the gap between germline ends came to 16 bases. This chain's CDR3 is CASSPRAPPGTDTQYF. DNA of the CDR3: TGTGCCAGCAGTCCCCGGGCCCCCCCGGGCACAGATACGCAGTATTTT.

This clonotype was counted many times. This rearrangement joins TRBV6-4 to TRBJ2-2; tentative D call: TRBD1 (6 bases). The CDR3 consists of 14 residues. Germline lookup yields CDR1 MRHNA and CDR2 SNTAGT. V lost 3 bases, J lost 3 bases, and 8 bases lay in between. The CDR3 nucleotides are TGTGCCAGCAGTGAGGCAGGGGACACCGGGGAGCTGTTTTTT. Translation: CASSEAGDTGELFF.

The chain combines TRBV28 with TRBJ1-2, with a tentative D call TRBD1 (6 bases). Trimming shortened V by 6 bases and J by 6 bases, and 11 bases separated the two germline ends. This CDR3 region has 12 residues. Germline CDR1 MDHEN, CDR2 SYDVKM. The DNA for the CDR3 is TGTGCCAGCAGATCAGGGGTCGATGGCTACACCTTC. This codes for CASRSGVDGYTF.

This clonotype has just a few counts. The chain combines TRBV15 with TRBJ1-5; D remains ambiguous. Trimming took off 1 base at V and 0 bases at J, with 4 bases between the two ends. This CDR3 has 14 amino acids. CDR1 is LNHNV, CDR2 YYDKDF, per germline (reference sequence). The CDR3 is CATSRGISNQPQHF. CDR3 in DNA: TGTGCCACCAGCAGAGGGATTAGCAATCAGCCCCAGCATTTT.

The chain has TRBV27 and TRBJ1-6, with D unresolved. Germline V gives CDR1 MNHEY, CDR2 SMNVEV (reference sequence). This CDR3 comprises 13 residues. Between the trimmed V and J ends, which lost 3 bases and 7 bases, there was a span of 7 bases. The CDR3 DNA reads TGTGCCAGCAGTTTCGGCGGGAATTCACCCCTCCACTTT. Translation gives CASSFGGNSPLHF.

The rearrangement links TRBV6-5 to TRBJ2-3; TRBD1 aligns across 12 bases. The CDR3 totals 17 residues. Germline V gives CDR1 MNHEY, CDR2 SVGAGI. Trimming at V came to 5 bases and at J to 7 bases, leaving 13 bases not matched to a gene. The CDR3 DNA reads TGTGCCAGCAGTGAATCGTATGGGACAGGGGGCGCATATACGCAGTATTTT. It codes for CASSESYGTGGAYTQYF.

This clonotype was observed many times. The chain has TRBV2 and TRBJ2-6; D is undetermined. Trimming took off 7 bases at V and 0 bases at J, with 13 bases between the two ends. This CDR3 is built from 16 residues. The germline gives CDR1 SNHLY, CDR2 FYNNEI. CDR3 residues: CASNDGQPSGANVLTF. DNA for the CDR3: TGTGCCAGCAATGATGGGCAACCCTCTGGGGCCAACGTCCTGACTTTC.

This clonotype was seen more than once but under ten times. The gene calls are TRBV6-5 and TRBJ1-1, with a weak D call TRBD1 (5 bases). This CDR3 contains 13 residues. The germline gives CDR1 MNHEY, CDR2 SVGAGI. Trimming cost V 6 bases and J 5 bases, with 13 bases left between them. DNA of the CDR3: TGTGCCAGCAGCTACAGGCCCGGGACTGAAGCTTTCTTT. Translating gives CASSYRPGTEAFF.

In this sample, this clonotype turned up many times. The V gene is TRBV24-1, the J gene TRBJ2-1; 8 nucleotides align to TRBD1. V lost 5 bases, J lost 3 bases, and 5 bases stayed unmatched. The germline V gene encodes CDR1 KGHDR and CDR2 SFDVKD. The CDR3 runs 15 residues. CDR3 loop: CATSAPGGSYNEQFF. Written as DNA, the CDR3 is TGTGCCACCAGTGCCCCAGGGGGCAGCTACAATGAGCAGTTCTTC.

V gene TRBV4-1 combines with J gene TRBJ2-7; possibly TRBD2 for D (5 bases). CDR1 is MGHRA, CDR2 YSYEKL, per germline. The CDR3 is 15 residues long. Deletions cut 0 bases from V and 3 bases from J, with 12 bases between. CDR3 amino acids: CASSQDEVAFYEQYF. The CDR3, as DNA: TGCGCCAGCAGCCAAGATGAGGTAGCGTTCTACGAGCAGTACTTC.

This clonotype was counted at least ten times. The chain joins TRBV5-1 to TRBJ1-5; 7 bases map to TRBD1. V lost 0 bases, J lost 1 base, and 1 base stayed unmatched. The length of the CDR3 is 15 residues. Germline V gene sequence: CDR1 SGHRS, CDR2 YFSETQ. Here the CDR3 DNA reads TGCGCCAGCAGCTTGGAGGGACAGAGCAATCAGCCCCAGCATTTT. This codes for CASSLEGQSNQPQHF.

The V and J genes are TRBV5-1 and TRBJ2-2, with D uncertain. CDR1 is SGHRS and CDR2 is YFSETQ in the germline V gene. The CDR3 length is 13 residues. The ends were cut back, 5 bases at V and 3 bases at J, with 8 bases in the middle. The CDR3 coding sequence is TGCGCCAGCAGTCTTCCGGACACCGGGGAGCTGTTTTTT. This codes for CASSLPDTGELFF.

The sample holds many counts of this clonotype. The chain couples TRBV5-1 to TRBJ1-2; D perhaps matches TRBD1 (5 bases). V dropped 0 bases and J dropped 6 bases, with 9 bases sitting between them. Germline CDR1 and CDR2: SGHRS and YFSETQ. The CDR3 has 13 amino acids. The CDR3, as DNA: TGCGCCAGCAGCTTGGCCCGACAGAATGGCTACACCTTC. It is translated as CASSLARQNGYTF. Full variable domain (rest looked up from reference TRBV5-1 and TRBJ1-2): KAGVTQTPRYLIKTRGQQVTLSCSPISGHRSVSWYQQTPGQGLQFLFEYFSETQRNKGNFPGRFSGRQFSNSRSEMNVSTLELGDSALYLCASSLARQNGYTFGSGTRLTVV.

The sample holds a few counts of this clonotype. The chain links TRBV20-1 to TRBJ2-3; no reliable D call. V gave up 3 bases and J gave up 2 bases, with 9 bases separating them. The CDR3 totals 13 residues. The germline V gene has CDR1 DFQATT and CDR2 SNEGSKA (reference sequence). CDR3 amino acids: CSASLRNTDTQYF. The DNA of the CDR3 is TGCAGTGCTAGTTTGCGGAACACAGATACGCAGTATTTT.

This clonotype was seen a few times. The V and J genes are TRBV19 and TRBJ1-1; D possibly corresponds to TRBD1 (5 bases). V lost 0 bases to trimming and J lost 5 bases, with 22 bases between them. This CDR3 comprises 18 residues. From germline, CDR1 is LNHDA and CDR2 SQIVND (reference sequence). DNA for the CDR3: TGTGCCAGTAGTATAGAAAGGGGAAAAGGCAGCATGGGAACTGAAGCTTTCTTT. This translates into CASSIERGKGSMGTEAFF. The entire variable domain, with the rest obtained from reference TRBV19 and TRBJ1-1, is as follows: DGGITQSPKYLFRKEGQNVTLSCEQNLNHDAMYWYRQDPGQGLRLIYYSQIVNDFQKGDIAEGYSVSREKKESFPLTVTSAQKNPTAFYLCASSIERGKGSMGTEAFFGQGTRLTVV.

This clonotype occurred a few times. The gene calls are TRBV14 and TRBJ2-7; D gene ambiguous. Germline V gene data show CDR1 as SGHDN and CDR2 as FVKESK. The V end was cut by 4 bases, the J end by 3 bases, with 7 bases between. The CDR3 is 12 residues long. DNA for the CDR3: TGTGCCAGCAGCCGATTATACTACGAGCAGTACTTC. Its translation is CASSRLYYEQYF.